These 25 T cell receptor beta chains were sequenced from one sample in a study of spatial heterogeneity in lung cancer. Time point defined: blood at routine non-recurrence follow-up after resection. TCRdb called the 5' RACE reads again in MiXCR, with one record for every CDR3 protein. There are over 95,000 distinct CDR3 sequences in the sample; roughly a tenth occur only once, and roughly 24% lies in the top ten. The source material was PBMCs, sampled at follow-up. The receptors were gathered from a female donor with early-stage non-small cell lung cancer.

This clonotype was detected many times. The chain joins TRBV20-1 to TRBJ2-5; 7 bases line up with TRBD2. The CDR3 length is 13 residues. The germline V gene has CDR1 DFQATT and CDR2 SNEGSKA (reference sequence). The V and J ends lost 6 bases and 7 bases, in that order; junction bases with no gene match: 11. The CDR3 DNA follows: TGCAGTGCAGCCTGGACTAGTGATAGGACCCAGTACTTC. Protein product: CSAAWTSDRTQYF.

This clonotype was found a few times. The chain carries TRBV7-2 and TRBJ2-5; TRBD2 might be the D (6 bases). V was shortened by 5 bases and J by 5 bases, with 21 bases between the two germline ends. The CDR3 loop spans 16 amino acids. Germline CDR1 is SGHTA and CDR2 is FQGNSA. The CDR3, as DNA: TGTGCCAGCAGCGCACCCGCGGGGCGTCCTCGGGAGACCCAGTACTTC. Translation gives CASSAPAGRPRETQYF.

There are a few counts of this clonotype. The V and J genes are TRBV19 and TRBJ1-2; D call uncertain. Germline-derived CDR1 and CDR2 are LNHDA and SQIVND (reference sequence). With 3 bases removed from V and 4 bases from J, the gap between germline ends came to 12 bases. This CDR3 is 14 amino acids long. The CDR3 spells CASSIPSTVYGYTF. The CDR3 nucleotides read TGTGCCAGTAGTATCCCTTCCACAGTCTATGGCTACACCTTC.

This clonotype was recorded many times. The chain uses TRBV27 and TRBJ2-7; TRBD1 aligns across 11 bases. Trimming cost V 3 bases and J 8 bases; bases outside gene matches: 6. This CDR3 comprises 14 residues. Per germline, CDR1 MNHEY and CDR2 SMNVEV (reference sequence). The CDR3 loop is CASSLRTGGGKQYV. CDR3 nucleotide sequence: TGTGCCAGCAGTTTGAGGACAGGGGGCGGTAAGCAGTACGTC.

This chain joins TRBV27 and TRBJ2-1, with 14 bases identical to TRBD2. V lost 6 bases to trimming and J lost 7 bases; unmatched junction nucleotides: 8. The CDR3 is made up of 16 amino acids. From germline, CDR1 is MNHEY and CDR2 SMNVEV (reference sequence). DNA for the CDR3: TGTGCCAGCAGACCGACTAGCGGGAGGGCCTGGAATGAGCAGTTCTTC. Encoded protein: CASRPTSGRAWNEQFF.

This clonotype was found a few times. The J gene is TRBJ2-4, the V gene TRBV5-1, with D possibly being TRBD2 (5 bases). Trimming cost V 7 bases and J 6 bases, with 14 bases left between them. In germline, CDR1 is SGHRS, CDR2 YFSETQ. The CDR3 loop spans 13 amino acids. The CDR3 loop reads CASGDGGTNIQYF. The DNA of the CDR3 is TGCGCCAGCGGGGATGGAGGTACAAACATTCAGTACTTC.

Ten or more counts support this clonotype. This chain links TRBV3-1 with TRBJ1-1; D gene ambiguous. Trimming left V 2 bases short and J 3 bases short, with 7 bases between. Germline lookup yields CDR1 LGHDT and CDR2 YNNKEL (reference sequence). CDR3 size: 13 residues. This chain's CDR3 is CASSQHSHTEAFF. The CDR3 DNA is TGTGCCAGCAGCCAACACAGCCACACTGAAGCTTTCTTT. The full variable domain, in which reference TRBV3-1 and TRBJ1-1 provide the parts outside the CDR3, is DTAVSQTPKYLVTQMGNDKSIKCEQNLGHDTMYWYKQDSKKFLKIMFSYNNKELIINETVPNRFSPKSPDKAHLNLHINSLELGDSAVYFCASSQHSHTEAFFGQGTRLTVV.

The rearrangement links TRBV29-1 to TRBJ2-4, with unresolved D. Germline CDR1 and CDR2: SQVTM and ANQGSEA. V was cut by 5 bases and J by 0 bases, with 11 bases left in between. The CDR3 has 14 residues. CDR3 in DNA: TGCAGCGTTTTTCCTGACTTAGCCAAAAACATTCAGTACTTC. Its protein product is CSVFPDLAKNIQYF. The variable domain in full, completed from reference TRBV29-1 and TRBJ2-4, reads SAVISQKPSRDICQRGTSLTIQCQVDSQVTMMFWYRQQPGQSLTLIATANQGSEATYESGFVIDKFPISRPNLTFSTLTVSNMSPEDSSIYLCSVFPDLAKNIQYFGAGTRLSVL.

This clonotype has a count of ten or more. The chain uses TRBV29-1 and TRBJ2-1, with D possibly being TRBD2 (5 bases). The germline V and J ends were trimmed by 6 bases and 2 bases, with 14 bases remaining between them. Germline V gene lookup returns CDR1 SQVTM and CDR2 ANQGSEA. The CDR3 is made up of 14 amino acids. CDR3 sequence: CSVPSARAYNEQFF. The CDR3, as DNA: TGCAGCGTCCCCTCGGCGCGGGCCTACAATGAGCAGTTCTTC.

The chain has TRBV29-1 and TRBJ2-5; D unresolved. CDR3 size: 9 residues. V lost 6 bases and J 5 bases, leaving 4 bases between the germline ends. From germline, CDR1 is SQVTM and CDR2 ANQGSEA. CDR3 DNA: TGCAGCGTCGGGGAGACCCAGTACTTC. This sequence encodes CSVGETQYF.

This chain connects TRBV19 to TRBJ1-4; unclear D gene. This CDR3 is built from 14 residues. Per germline, CDR1 LNHDA and CDR2 SQIVND (reference sequence). With 6 bases removed from V and 6 bases from J, the gap between germline ends came to 14 bases. CDR3 amino acids: CASRLLFQYEKLFF. CDR3 DNA: TGTGCCAGTAGACTCCTTTTCCAGTATGAAAAACTGTTTTTT.

The chain carries TRBV27 and TRBJ2-3; D perhaps matches TRBD1 (5 bases). The V gene's germline CDR1 is MNHEY and CDR2 SMNVEV (reference sequence). Deletions cut 7 bases from V and 2 bases from J, with 16 bases between. The CDR3 loop spans 15 amino acids. As DNA, the CDR3 is TGTGCCAGCATGCCCCAGGGAAGAAACACAGATACGCAGTATTTT. Protein sequence: CASMPQGRNTDTQYF.

This clonotype was seen ten or more times. The rearrangement links TRBV7-3 to TRBJ2-3, with TRBD2 matching over 9 bases. Trimming took 8 bases from V and 4 from J; bases not matched to a gene: 7. From germline, CDR1 is SGHTA and CDR2 FQGTGA. The CDR3 is 14 residues long. CDR3 in amino acids: CASLAGTSSDTQYF. CDR3 nucleotide sequence: TGTGCCAGCCTAGCGGGGACTAGCTCAGATACGCAGTATTTT.

This clonotype was seen more than once but under ten times. The chain employs TRBV7-3 and TRBJ2-1; D is unresolved. From germline, CDR1 is SGHTA and CDR2 FQGTGA. This CDR3 spans 12 amino acids. The germline V and J ends were trimmed by 5 bases and 2 bases, with 4 bases remaining between them. CDR3 sequence reads: CASSAAYNEQFF. DNA for the CDR3: TGTGCCAGCAGCGCGGCCTACAATGAGCAGTTCTTC.

This clonotype was found once. The chain links TRBV5-1 to TRBJ2-1, with TRBD2 matching over 14 bases. The germline V gene has CDR1 SGHRS and CDR2 YFSETQ. With 6 bases clipped from V and 7 bases from J, the junction kept 6 bases outside the gene matches. The CDR3 runs to 15 residues. The CDR3 DNA reads as TGCGCCAGCACCGAGGGACTAGCGGGAGATAATGAGCAGTTCTTC. It encodes CASTEGLAGDNEQFF.

The gene calls are TRBV18 and TRBJ2-7; 11 positions match TRBD2. V was clipped by 2 bases and J by 3 bases; unmatched bases: 3. Per germline, CDR1 KGHSH and CDR2 LQKENI. CDR3 length: 15 amino acids. The CDR3 sequence is CASSPTGTSGYEQYF. CDR3 DNA: TGTGCCAGCTCACCAACCGGGACTAGCGGCTACGAGCAGTACTTC.

The genes are TRBV28 and TRBJ2-5; 11 bases agree with TRBD2. CDR1 MDHEN and CDR2 SYDVKM come from the germline V gene. Trimming removed 5 bases from V and 5 bases from J; junction bases left unmatched: 7. This CDR3 has 15 residues. CDR3 residues: CASSTQGTSGETQYF. DNA for the CDR3: TGTGCCAGCAGTACCCAAGGGACTAGCGGCGAGACCCAGTACTTC.

This clonotype was detected ten times or more. The chain uses TRBV5-1 and TRBJ2-1, with 9 bases lining up with TRBD2. V dropped 0 bases and J dropped 9; count of bases not matched to a gene: 7. Germline CDR1 reads SGHRS; CDR2 reads YFSETQ. CDR3 length equals 15 residues. This CDR3 is CASSLAASGTREQFF. DNA of the CDR3: TGCGCCAGCAGCTTGGCGGCTAGCGGGACGCGTGAGCAGTTCTTC.

This clonotype was seen ten or more times. V gene TRBV20-1 combines with J gene TRBJ2-5; TRBD2 matches at 15 bases. The CDR3 contains 18 residues. Unmatched junction bases numbered 16, after V lost 4 bases and J lost 7 bases. Germline V gene lookup returns CDR1 DFQATT and CDR2 SNEGSKA (reference sequence). In DNA form, the CDR3 reads TGCAGTGCTAAGAGACCGGGACTAGCGGGAGGAGCCCTTGGGACCCAGTACTTC. Protein sequence: CSAKRPGLAGGALGTQYF.

This clonotype was found many times. The chain carries TRBV20-1 and TRBJ2-3; no definite D call. Germline V gives CDR1 DFQATT, CDR2 SNEGSKA (reference sequence). Trimming took 3 bases from V and 4 from J, leaving 8 bases between them. The length of the CDR3 is 12 residues. The chain's CDR3 is CSARGRADTQYF. Written as DNA, the CDR3 is TGCAGTGCTAGGGGAAGGGCAGATACGCAGTATTTT.

The chain is built from TRBV9 and TRBJ2-5; possibly TRBD1 for D (6 bases). Trimming stripped 6 bases from V and 2 bases from J, with 17 bases between. Germline V CDR1 and CDR2: SGDLS, YYNGEE. CDR3 length: 15 residues. The CDR3 loop is CASNREGHSQETQYF. CDR3 coding DNA: TGTGCCAGCAACCGAGAGGGACACAGTCAAGAGACCCAGTACTTC.

Only a few counts were recorded for this clonotype. The chain combines TRBV27 with TRBJ2-1; 9 bases match TRBD2. V lost 3 bases and J lost 8; bases outside the gene matches: 5. Germline CDR1 MNHEY, CDR2 SMNVEV (reference sequence). The CDR3 runs 14 residues. CDR3 nucleotide sequence: TGTGCCAGCAGTTTCTTTAGCGGGAGCTATGAGCAGTTCTTC. This gives the protein CASSFFSGSYEQFF.

CDR3 sequence reads: CASSLRLQGRIGTEAFF. CDR3 sequence (DNA): TGTGCCAGCAGCTTACGGCTACAGGGGAGGATTGGCACTGAAGCTTTCTTT. The chain couples TRBV7-8 to TRBJ1-1; the match to TRBD1 covers 7 bases. The CDR3 is 17 residues long. The germline V gene has CDR1 SGHVS and CDR2 FQNEAQ. Trimming took 2 bases from V and 4 from J; bases not matched to a gene: 13.

This clonotype appeared many times. V and J are TRBV29-1 and TRBJ2-3; D is ambiguous. Trimming left V 5 bases short and J 3 bases short, with 9 bases between. CDR1 is SQVTM, CDR2 ANQGSEA, per germline. The CDR3 loop spans 12 amino acids. The CDR3 DNA reads as TGCAGCGTTAAATTTGGGACAGATACGCAGTATTTT. Residues: CSVKFGTDTQYF.

This clonotype was counted between two and nine times. The gene calls are TRBV20-1 and TRBJ1-4; TRBD1 is a possible D gene (5 bases). The V end was cut by 6 bases, the J end by 3 bases, with 23 bases between. Germline values: CDR1 DFQATT, CDR2 SNEGSKA (reference sequence). CDR3 length equals 17 residues. The CDR3, as DNA: TGCAGTGCCCCCTTATTAAAGGGATGGGGGGCTAATGAAAAACTGTTTTTT. Amino acid sequence: CSAPLLKGWGANEKLFF.